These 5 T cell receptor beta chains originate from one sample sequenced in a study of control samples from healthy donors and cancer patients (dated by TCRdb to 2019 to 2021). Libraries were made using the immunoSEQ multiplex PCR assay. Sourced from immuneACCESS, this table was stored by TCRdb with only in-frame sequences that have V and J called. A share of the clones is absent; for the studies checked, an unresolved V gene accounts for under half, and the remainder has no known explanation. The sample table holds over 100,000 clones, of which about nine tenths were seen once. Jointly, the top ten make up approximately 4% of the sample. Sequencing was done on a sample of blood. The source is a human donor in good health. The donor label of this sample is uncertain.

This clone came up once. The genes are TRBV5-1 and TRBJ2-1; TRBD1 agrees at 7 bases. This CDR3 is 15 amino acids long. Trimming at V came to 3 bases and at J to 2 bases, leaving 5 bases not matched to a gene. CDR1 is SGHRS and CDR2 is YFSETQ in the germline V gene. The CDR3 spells CASSYRTGTYNEQFF. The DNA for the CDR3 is TGCGCCAGCAGCTACCGGACAGGTACCTACAATGAGCAGTTCTTC.

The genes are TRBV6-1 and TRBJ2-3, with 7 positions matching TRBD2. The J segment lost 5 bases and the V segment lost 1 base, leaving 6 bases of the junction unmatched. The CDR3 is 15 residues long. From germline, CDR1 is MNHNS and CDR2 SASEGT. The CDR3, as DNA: TGTGCCAGCAGTGAAGACCCTTCGGGGGGAGATACGCAGTATTTT. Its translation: CASSEDPSGGDTQYF.

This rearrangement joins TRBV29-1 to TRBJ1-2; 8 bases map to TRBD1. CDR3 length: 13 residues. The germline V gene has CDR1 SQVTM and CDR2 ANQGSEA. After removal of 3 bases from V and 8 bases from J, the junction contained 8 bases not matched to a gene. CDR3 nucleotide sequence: TGCAGCGTTGAGGAGCAGGGGGCATTAGGCTACACCTTC. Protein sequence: CSVEEQGALGYTF.

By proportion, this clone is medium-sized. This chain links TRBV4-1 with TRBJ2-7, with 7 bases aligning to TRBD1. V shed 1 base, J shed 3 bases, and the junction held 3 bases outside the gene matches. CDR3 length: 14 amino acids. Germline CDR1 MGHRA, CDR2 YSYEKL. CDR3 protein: CASSQVAGGYEQYF. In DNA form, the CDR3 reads TGCGCCAGCAGCCAAGTAGCAGGGGGCTACGAGCAGTACTTC.

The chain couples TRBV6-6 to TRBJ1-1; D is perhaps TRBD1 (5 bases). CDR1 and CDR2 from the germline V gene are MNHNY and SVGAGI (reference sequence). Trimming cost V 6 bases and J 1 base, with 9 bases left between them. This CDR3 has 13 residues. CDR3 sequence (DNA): TGTGCCAGCAGCAGGGATGAGAACACTGAAGCTTTCTTT. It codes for CASSRDENTEAFF.